These 16 T cell receptor beta chains originate from one sample sequenced in a study of radiation and T cells in renal cell carcinoma. Noted time point: blood 4 weeks post-SBRT, at nephrectomy. Indicated treatment: 15 Gy SBRT to primary tumor, nephrectomy 4 weeks later. Data came from immunoSEQ multiplex PCR; TCRdb stores just in-frame clones and leaves some out. The table has 130,000 to 150,000 clones, less than 90% seen once. Sequencing was performed on blood, taken from a patient whose treatment included radiotherapy and nephrectomy. These receptors all stem from a woman in her fifties or sixties with renal cell carcinoma.

This clone was seen a single time. The chain uses TRBV5-1 and TRBJ2-6, with D possibly being TRBD2 (7 bases). The CDR3 is 18 residues long. With 4 bases removed from V and 0 bases from J, the gap between germline ends came to 17 bases. Germline lookup yields CDR1 SGHRS and CDR2 YFSETQ. CDR3 protein: CASSPRRGGSSGANVLTF. CDR3 sequence (DNA): TGCGCCAGCAGCCCCCGAAGGGGGGGCTCCTCTGGGGCCAACGTCCTGACTTTC.

Only one count was recorded for this clone. V gene TRBV7-2 combines with J gene TRBJ2-1; D may match TRBD1 or TRBD2 (5 bases each). The CDR3 has 14 amino acids. Germline V gene data show CDR1 as SGHTA and CDR2 as FQGNSA. Trimming took 1 base from V and 8 from J, leaving 12 bases between them. DNA for the CDR3: TGTGCCAGCAGCTTAGAGAGGGGATCTGATGAGCAGTTCTTC. As protein: CASSLERGSDEQFF.

The chain combines TRBV7-8 with TRBJ2-3, with 12 bases matching TRBD2. Per germline, CDR1 SGHVS and CDR2 FQNEAQ. Trimming took 5 bases from V and 0 from J; bases not matched to a gene: 6. This CDR3 contains 17 residues. The CDR3 region has the DNA TGTGCCAGCAGCGTGACTAGCGGGGGAGCTAGCACAGATACGCAGTATTTT. Its protein product is CASSVTSGGASTDTQYF.

The genes are TRBV11-2 and TRBJ2-1, with 16 bases fitting TRBD2. The CDR3 totals 16 residues. Germline V gene lookup returns CDR1 SGHAT and CDR2 FQNNGV. Losses at the gene ends were 5 bases for V and 8 bases for J; bases not matched to a gene: 6. This CDR3 reads CASSPRGLAGGHEQFF. CDR3 in DNA: TGTGCCAGCAGCCCGAGGGGACTAGCGGGAGGGCATGAGCAGTTCTTC.

V gene TRBV5-1 combines with J gene TRBJ2-3; possibly TRBD2 for D (6 bases). CDR3 length: 14 residues. The ends were cut back, 2 bases at V and 1 base at J, with 8 bases in the middle. Germline V lookup: CDR1 SGHRS, CDR2 YFSETQ. CDR3 in amino acids: CASSFPGGTDTQYF. In DNA form, the CDR3 reads TGCGCCAGCAGCTTTCCGGGAGGCACAGATACGCAGTATTTT.

This sequence joins TRBV27 and TRBJ1-1, with D possibly TRBD1 on 6 matching bases. Deletions cut 1 base from V and 0 bases from J, with 12 bases between. CDR3 size: 16 residues. Per germline, CDR1 MNHEY and CDR2 SMNVEV (reference sequence). CDR3 in DNA: TGTGCCAGCAGTTTATTAGGGGGTAACATGAACACTGAAGCTTTCTTT. Translating it yields CASSLLGGNMNTEAFF.

This clone was counted once. A far larger clone differs by one base, so this is likely a read error. This rearrangement joins TRBV5-5 to TRBJ1-1; D gene unclear. The germline V gene encodes CDR1 SGHKS and CDR2 YYEKEE (reference sequence). CDR3 size: 11 residues. The ends were cut back, 4 bases at V and 3 bases at J, with 4 bases in the middle. The CDR3 protein is CASSQDTEAFF. CDR3 nucleotides: TGTGCCAGCAGCCAGGACACTGAAGCTTTCTTT.

The genes are TRBV6-5 and TRBJ2-5; no clear D. The germline V gene encodes CDR1 MNHEY and CDR2 SVGAGI. CDR3 size: 11 residues. Trimming cost V 6 bases and J 2 bases, with 4 bases left between them. The CDR3 DNA reads as TGTGCCAGCAGGGTACAAGAGACCCAGTACTTC. Translating it yields CASRVQETQYF.

This chain joins TRBV4-2 and TRBJ1-2, with TRBD1 as a possible D gene (5 bases). Germline lookup yields CDR1 LGHNA and CDR2 YNFKEQ. The CDR3 has 13 residues. V was cut by 8 bases and J by 2 bases, with 12 bases left in between. The CDR3 sequence is CASSEGPNYGYTF. CDR3 bases: TGTGCCAGCTCCGAGGGACCGAACTATGGCTACACCTTC.

The chain recombines TRBV5-1 with TRBJ2-7; the D is unclear. CDR3 length: 14 residues. V lost 1 base and J 4 bases, leaving 12 bases between the germline ends. Germline V CDR1 and CDR2: SGHRS, YFSETQ. CDR3 protein: CASSLTIVDYEQYF. CDR3 DNA: TGCGCCAGCAGCTTGACGATAGTAGATTACGAGCAGTACTTC.

The V call is TRBV7-9, the J call TRBJ2-7, with D perhaps TRBD1 (5 bases). V lost 8 bases and J 0 bases, leaving 11 bases between the germline ends. Germline V CDR1 and CDR2: SEHNR, FQNEAQ (reference sequence). CDR3 size: 13 residues. The CDR3 region has the DNA TGTGCCAGCGACCGCAGGGACTCCTACGAGCAGTACTTC. Its protein is CASDRRDSYEQYF.

This clone was detected only a few times. The genes are TRBV25-1 and TRBJ1-2; unclear D gene. The V and J ends lost 1 base and 2 bases respectively, with 5 bases between them. There are 13 residues in the CDR3. Germline loops: CDR1 MGHDK, CDR2 SYGVNS. The CDR3, as DNA: TGTGCCAGCAGTGAATTCCCGAACTATGGCTACACCTTC. Amino acids: CASSEFPNYGYTF.

This sequence joins TRBV19 and TRBJ2-7; 9 bases are a match to TRBD1. The CDR3 contains 16 residues. V lost 6 bases and J lost 0; bases outside the gene matches: 9. The germline CDR1 and CDR2 sequences are LNHDA and SQIVND (reference sequence). This CDR3 is CASRNSGTGYSYEQYF. The CDR3 DNA reads as TGTGCCAGTAGAAATTCGGGGACAGGGTACTCCTACGAGCAGTACTTC.

CDR3 region: CASSPPGQGTGELFF. In nucleotides, the CDR3 is TGTGCCAGCTCACCACCGGGACAAGGCACCGGGGAGCTGTTTTTT. The chain combines TRBV18 with TRBJ2-2; TRBD1 might be the D (6 bases). V was trimmed by 0 bases and J by 4 bases, leaving 9 bases between them. Germline CDR1 KGHSH, CDR2 LQKENI. The CDR3 totals 15 residues.

This rearrangement joins TRBV19 to TRBJ2-3; D remains ambiguous. V was clipped by 6 bases and J by 7 bases, with 26 bases between them. There are 17 residues in the CDR3. Germline CDR1 and CDR2: LNHDA and SQIVND (reference sequence). The CDR3: CASSQTFSRASENTQYF. CDR3 DNA sequence: TGTGCCAGTAGCCAAACGTTCTCTCGAGCGTCGGAAAATACGCAGTATTTT.

This clone came up a few times. The J gene is TRBJ2-7, the V gene TRBV28; the D gene could be TRBD1 or TRBD2 (7 bases each). Deletions cut 2 bases from V and 4 bases from J, with 12 bases between. The CDR3 sequence is 14 residues long. Germline V gives CDR1 MDHEN, CDR2 SYDVKM. CDR3 coding DNA: TGTGCCAGCAGTTTAGGGGAGGGGGCATACGAGCAGTACTTC. Protein: CASSLGEGAYEQYF.